One and the same sample provided the 8 T cell receptor beta chains below, sequenced in a study of CD8+ T cells in alopecia areata. RNA, once extracted, was reverse transcribed into cDNA for use as the sequencing template. Method: immunoSEQ multiplex PCR; TCRdb's copy keeps in-frame clones and lacks some. Altogether 150,000 to 200,000 clones are present, around 59% being singletons, with the ten largest covering 12% to 15%. Treatment defined: oral pan-JAK inhibitor, 5-10 mg twice daily. The sample here was CD4+ T cells sorted from blood, taken at week 24, from a patient treated with tofacitinib. These receptors originate from a human donor with alopecia areata.

The rearrangement uses TRBV30 and TRBJ1-4; D remains unclear. The CDR3 loop spans 13 amino acids. CDR1 is GTSNPN and CDR2 is SVGIG in the germline V gene (reference sequence). Trimming shortened V by 3 bases and J by 6 bases, and 11 bases separated the two germline ends. The DNA for the CDR3 is TGTGCCTGGAGAAAGGCGTTGGATGAAAAACTGTTTTTT. Its translation: CAWRKALDEKLFF. The full variable domain, rest sourced from reference TRBV30 and TRBJ1-4, is SQTIHQWPATLVQPVGSPLSLECTVEGTSNPNLYWYRQAAGRGLQLLFYSVGIGQISSEVPQNLSASRPQDRQFILSSKKLLLSDSGFYLCAWRKALDEKLFFGSGTQLSVL.

V and J are TRBV18 and TRBJ1-1; 7 bases line up with TRBD1. V lost 6 bases and J lost 5; bases outside the gene matches: 12. Germline V lookup: CDR1 KGHSH, CDR2 LQKENI. The CDR3 sequence is 15 residues long. The CDR3 loop reads CASSTGGTDGTEAFF. The DNA for the CDR3 is TGTGCCAGCTCCACCGGGGGGACAGATGGGACTGAAGCTTTCTTT. The full variable domain, its missing parts supplied by reference TRBV18 and TRBJ1-1, is NAGVMQNPRHLVRRRGQEARLRCSPMKGHSHVYWYRQLPEEGLKFMVYLQKENIIDESGMPKERFSAEFPKEGPSILRIQQVVRGDSAAYFCASSTGGTDGTEAFFGQGTRLTVV.

The chain has TRBV4-1 and TRBJ2-7, with D possibly matching TRBD2 (6 bases). CDR3 length: 15 residues. Trimming shortened V by 5 bases and J by 2 bases, and 16 bases separated the two germline ends. CDR1 MGHRA and CDR2 YSYEKL come from the germline V gene. CDR3: CASSDRRGPPYEQYF. DNA of the CDR3: TGCGCCAGCAGCGATAGGCGGGGTCCCCCCTACGAGCAGTACTTC.

This rearrangement joins TRBV2 to TRBJ1-1; D is unclear. The CDR3 length is 14 residues. Germline CDR1 reads SNHLY; CDR2 reads FYNNEI. V was cut by 7 bases and J by 3 bases, with 15 bases left in between. The CDR3 here is CASTAVEGYTEAFF. The DNA of the CDR3 is TGTGCCAGCACGGCGGTGGAGGGTTACACTGAAGCTTTCTTT.

The rearrangement uses TRBV5-1 and TRBJ2-6; TRBD1 agrees at 8 bases. With 0 bases clipped from V and 8 bases from J, the junction kept 4 bases outside the gene matches. Per the germline V gene, CDR1 is SGHRS and CDR2 is YFSETQ. This CDR3 region has 15 residues. This CDR3 is CASSLEGTGSNVLTF. The CDR3 DNA reads as TGCGCCAGCAGCTTGGAGGGGACAGGTTCCAACGTCCTGACTTTC.

The chain recombines TRBV7-9 with TRBJ2-2, with TRBD2 identical over 14 bases. Germline trimming cut 2 bases from V and 12 bases from J; bases unmatched to any gene: 5. There are 15 residues in the CDR3. The germline V gene has CDR1 SEHNR and CDR2 FQNEAQ (reference sequence). For the CDR3, the DNA is TGTGCCAGCAGCTTAACGGGGACTAGCGGGGGCAAGCTGTTTTTT. Its protein product is CASSLTGTSGGKLFF. Drawing the rest from reference TRBV7-9 and TRBJ2-2, the complete variable domain is DTGVSQNPRHKITKRGQNVTFRCDPISEHNRLYWYRQTLGQGPEFLTYFQNEAQLEKSRLLSDRFSAERPKGSFSTLEIQRTEQGDSAMYLCASSLTGTSGGKLFFGEGSRLTVL.

The chain is built from TRBV7-8 and TRBJ1-2; D perhaps matches TRBD1 (6 bases). Per the germline V gene, CDR1 is SGHVS and CDR2 is FQNEAQ. The CDR3 length is 15 residues. V lost 3 bases to trimming and J lost 6 bases, with 17 bases between them. CDR3 in DNA: TGTGCCAGCAGCTTGGGGGGGACGACAGGAGATGGCTACACCTTC. Residues: CASSLGGTTGDGYTF.

The chain carries TRBV18 and TRBJ2-7; D perhaps matches TRBD1 (6 bases). The V and J ends lost 3 bases and 4 bases respectively, with 19 bases between them. Germline CDR1 KGHSH, CDR2 LQKENI. The CDR3 runs 16 residues. The CDR3 is CASSPELGQRPYEQYF. In DNA form, the CDR3 reads TGTGCCAGCTCACCTGAATTAGGACAGCGTCCTTACGAGCAGTACTTC.